Shown below are 5 T cell receptor beta chains from a single sample sequenced in a study of spatial heterogeneity in lung cancer. MiXCR was run by TCRdb on the 5' RACE reads, yielding one entry per CDR3 protein. The sample holds about 38,000 distinct CDR3 sequences, 6% to 8% seen once. The sample's time point: sample taken at primary tumor resection. The specimen was PBMCs, collected at surgery. The receptors come from a male donor with early-stage non-small cell lung cancer.

This clonotype has a count of ten or more. This chain uses TRBV3-1 with TRBJ2-3; D unclear. The CDR3 consists of 14 residues. Germline V gives CDR1 LGHDT, CDR2 YNNKEL (reference sequence). V was clipped by 0 bases and J by 2 bases, with 6 bases between them. CDR3 DNA: TGTGCCAGCAGCCAAGAGCAGCTCACAGATACGCAGTATTTT. As protein: CASSQEQLTDTQYF.

This clonotype has a count of ten or more. V is TRBV5-1 and J is TRBJ2-3; the D gene is possibly TRBD2 (5 bases). Germline CDR1 SGHRS, CDR2 YFSETQ. Between the trimmed V and J ends, which lost 1 base and 3 bases, there was a span of 12 bases. The length of the CDR3 is 15 residues. DNA for the CDR3: TGCGCCAGCAGCTTGTACGGGGAGCAGACAGATACGCAGTATTTT. Its translation is CASSLYGEQTDTQYF.

This clonotype was seen repeatedly, ten times or more. The rearrangement links TRBV28 to TRBJ1-3; D ambiguous. Per the germline V gene, CDR1 is MDHEN and CDR2 is SYDVKM. The CDR3 has 15 residues. V lost 3 bases, J lost 0 bases, and 9 bases lay in between. The CDR3 bases are TGTGCCAGCAGTTTCAGGCCCCTCTCTGGAAACACCATATATTTT. Translating it yields CASSFRPLSGNTIYF.

This clonotype was detected many times. This rearrangement joins TRBV5-1 to TRBJ2-7; D gene unclear. Deletions cut 4 bases from V and 0 bases from J, with 14 bases between. CDR1 and CDR2 from the germline V gene are SGHRS and YFSETQ. CDR3 length: 15 residues. CDR3 sequence: CASSQPPGSSYEQYF. The CDR3 nucleotides are TGCGCCAGCAGCCAACCCCCAGGCAGCTCCTACGAGCAGTACTTC. Full variable domain (missing parts from reference TRBV5-1 and TRBJ2-7): KAGVTQTPRYLIKTRGQQVTLSCSPISGHRSVSWYQQTPGQGLQFLFEYFSETQRNKGNFPGRFSGRQFSNSRSEMNVSTLELGDSALYLCASSQPPGSSYEQYFGPGTRLTVT.

This clonotype was detected many times. V gene TRBV6-2 or TRBV6-3 combines with J gene TRBJ2-3; 10 bases align to TRBD1. V was pared by 5 bases and J by 4 bases, with 9 bases of the junction left unmatched. CDR1 is MNHEY and CDR2 is SVGEGT in the germline V gene. This CDR3 comprises 16 residues. The CDR3 protein is CASSPRTGGGADTQYF. The DNA of the CDR3 is TGTGCCAGCAGTCCCCGGACAGGGGGAGGAGCAGATACGCAGTATTTT.